This T cell receptor beta chain was captured by sequencing in a study of early T cells in non-severe SARS-CoV-2 infection. Looking at the study overall: Unpaired chains resulted from sequencing bulk RNA of unsorted whole blood.

Study findings and constraints: Matching with VDJdb favored anti-spike CD8 responses (missing private and CD4 specificities).

Via MiXCR, TCRdb re-called the 5' RACE reads, giving one row per CDR3 protein. The sample lists about 67,000 distinct CDR3 sequences, 11% seen once, with roughly 3.8% in the top ten. This CDR3 is 10 amino acids long. V was cut by 3 bases and J by 10 bases, with 4 bases left in between. Germline CDR1 is SGHAT and CDR2 is FQNNGV. This clonotype showed up many times. Its target is unknown. The chain combines TRBV11-2 with TRBJ2-1; D gene uncertain. Input material: whole blood. This sequence originates from an adult who was a healthcare worker with PCR-confirmed SARS-CoV-2 infection or an uninfected control (not recorded which). The CDR3 protein is CASSFHEQFF. The CDR3 DNA follows: TGTGCCAGCAGCTTTCACGAGCAGTTCTTC.